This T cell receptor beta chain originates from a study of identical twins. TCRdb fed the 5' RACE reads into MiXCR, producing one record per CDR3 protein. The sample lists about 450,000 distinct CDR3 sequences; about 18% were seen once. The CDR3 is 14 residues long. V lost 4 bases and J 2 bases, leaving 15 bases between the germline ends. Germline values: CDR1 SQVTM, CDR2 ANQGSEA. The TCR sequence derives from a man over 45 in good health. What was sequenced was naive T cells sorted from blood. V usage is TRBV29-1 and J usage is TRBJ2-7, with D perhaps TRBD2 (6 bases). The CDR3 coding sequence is TGCAGCGTTGGCACGACCGGGGGACCCTACGAGCAGTACTTC. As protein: CSVGTTGGPYEQYF.